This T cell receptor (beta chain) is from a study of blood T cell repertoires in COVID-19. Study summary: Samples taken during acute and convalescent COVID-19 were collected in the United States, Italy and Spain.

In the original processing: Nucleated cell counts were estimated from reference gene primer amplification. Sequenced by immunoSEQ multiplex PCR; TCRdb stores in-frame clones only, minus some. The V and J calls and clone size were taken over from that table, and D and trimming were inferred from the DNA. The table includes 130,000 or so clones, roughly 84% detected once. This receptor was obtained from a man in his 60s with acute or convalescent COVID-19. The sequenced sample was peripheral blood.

CDR3 region: CASRSSGQLNEKLFF. CDR3 coding DNA: TGTGCCAGCAGATCATCGGGACAACTTAATGAAAAACTGTTTTTT. The chain has TRBV11-2 and TRBJ1-4; D may be TRBD1 (6 bases). The CDR3 loop spans 15 amino acids. The V gene lost 6 bases and the J gene lost 4 bases, with 15 bases spanning the gap. Germline assignment: CDR1 SGHAT and CDR2 FQNNGV.